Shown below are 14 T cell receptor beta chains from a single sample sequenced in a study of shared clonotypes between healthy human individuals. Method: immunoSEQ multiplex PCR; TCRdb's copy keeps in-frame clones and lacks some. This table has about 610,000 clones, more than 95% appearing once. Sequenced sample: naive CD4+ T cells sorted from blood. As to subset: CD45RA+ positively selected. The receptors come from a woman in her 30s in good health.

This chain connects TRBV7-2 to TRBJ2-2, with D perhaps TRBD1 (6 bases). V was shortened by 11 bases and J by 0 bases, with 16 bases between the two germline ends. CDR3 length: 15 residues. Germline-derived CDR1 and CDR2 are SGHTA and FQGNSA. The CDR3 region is CAGRDIPANTGELFF. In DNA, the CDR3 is TGTGCCGGTAGGGACATACCCGCGAACACCGGGGAGCTGTTTTTT.

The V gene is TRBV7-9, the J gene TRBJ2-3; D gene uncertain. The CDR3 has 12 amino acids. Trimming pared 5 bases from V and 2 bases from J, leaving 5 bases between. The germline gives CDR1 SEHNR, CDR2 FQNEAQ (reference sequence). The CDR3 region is CASSRYTDTQYF. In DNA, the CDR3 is TGTGCCAGCAGCCGTTACACAGATACGCAGTATTTT.

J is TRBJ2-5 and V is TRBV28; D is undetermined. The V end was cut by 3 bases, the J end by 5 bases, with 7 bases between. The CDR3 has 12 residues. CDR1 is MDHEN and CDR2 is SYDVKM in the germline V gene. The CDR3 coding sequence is TGTGCCAGCAGTTTTCCGATCGAGACCCAGTACTTC. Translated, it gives CASSFPIETQYF.

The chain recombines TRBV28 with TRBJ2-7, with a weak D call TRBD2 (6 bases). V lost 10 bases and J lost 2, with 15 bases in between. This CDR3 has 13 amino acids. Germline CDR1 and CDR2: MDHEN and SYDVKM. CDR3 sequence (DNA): TGTGCCACGGAGGGCAGGCTGGCCTACGAGCAGTACTTC. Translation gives CATEGRLAYEQYF.

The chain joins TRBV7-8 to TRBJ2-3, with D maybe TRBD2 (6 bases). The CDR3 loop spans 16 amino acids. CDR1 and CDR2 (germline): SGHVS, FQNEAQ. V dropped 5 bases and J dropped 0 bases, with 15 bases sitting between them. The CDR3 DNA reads TGTGCCAGCAGCAGGAGGCGGGGTGCGAGCACAGATACGCAGTATTTT. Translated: CASSRRRGASTDTQYF.

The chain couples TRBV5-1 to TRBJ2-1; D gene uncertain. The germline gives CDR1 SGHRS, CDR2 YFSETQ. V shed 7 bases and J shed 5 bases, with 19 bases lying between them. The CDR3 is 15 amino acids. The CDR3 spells CASASVGADHNEQFF. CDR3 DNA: TGCGCCAGCGCGAGTGTAGGCGCGGATCACAATGAGCAGTTCTTC.

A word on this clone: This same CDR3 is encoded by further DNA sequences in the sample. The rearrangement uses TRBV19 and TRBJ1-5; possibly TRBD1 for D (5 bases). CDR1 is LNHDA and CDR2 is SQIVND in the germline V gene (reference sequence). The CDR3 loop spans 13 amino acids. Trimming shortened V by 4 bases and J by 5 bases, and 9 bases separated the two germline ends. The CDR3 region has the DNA TGTGCCAGTAGTACGCAGGGAGATCAGCCCCAGCATTTT. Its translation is CASSTQGDQPQHF.

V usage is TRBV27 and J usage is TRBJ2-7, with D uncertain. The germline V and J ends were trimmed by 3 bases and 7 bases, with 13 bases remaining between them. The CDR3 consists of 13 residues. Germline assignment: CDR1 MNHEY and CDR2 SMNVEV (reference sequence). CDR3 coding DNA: TGTGCCAGCAGTTTCAGGTGGGCGCAGGAGCAGTACTTC. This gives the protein CASSFRWAQEQYF.

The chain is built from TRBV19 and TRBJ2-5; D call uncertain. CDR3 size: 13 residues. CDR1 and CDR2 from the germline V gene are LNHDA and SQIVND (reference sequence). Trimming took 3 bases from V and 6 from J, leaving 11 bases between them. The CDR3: CASSIGLLKTQYF. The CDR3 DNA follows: TGTGCCAGTAGTATCGGCCTCCTGAAGACCCAGTACTTC.

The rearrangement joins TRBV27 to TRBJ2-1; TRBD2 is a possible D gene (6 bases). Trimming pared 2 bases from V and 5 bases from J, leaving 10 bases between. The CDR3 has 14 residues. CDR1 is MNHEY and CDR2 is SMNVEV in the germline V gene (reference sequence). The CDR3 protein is CASSLGGLHNEQFF. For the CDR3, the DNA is TGTGCCAGCAGTTTAGGAGGGTTGCACAATGAGCAGTTCTTC.

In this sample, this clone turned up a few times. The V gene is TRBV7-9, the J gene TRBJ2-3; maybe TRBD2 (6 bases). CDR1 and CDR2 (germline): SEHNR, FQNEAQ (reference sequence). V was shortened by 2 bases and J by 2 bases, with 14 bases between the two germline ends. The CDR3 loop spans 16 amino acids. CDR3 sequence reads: CASSLLAEQFTDTQYF. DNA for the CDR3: TGTGCCAGCAGCTTATTAGCGGAGCAATTCACAGATACGCAGTATTTT.

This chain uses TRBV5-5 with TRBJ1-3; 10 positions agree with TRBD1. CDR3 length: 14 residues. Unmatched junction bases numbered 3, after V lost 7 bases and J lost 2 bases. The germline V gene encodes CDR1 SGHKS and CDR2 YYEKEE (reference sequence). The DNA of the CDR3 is TGTGCCAGCCGGACAGGGGGAACTGGAAACACCATATATTTT. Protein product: CASRTGGTGNTIYF.

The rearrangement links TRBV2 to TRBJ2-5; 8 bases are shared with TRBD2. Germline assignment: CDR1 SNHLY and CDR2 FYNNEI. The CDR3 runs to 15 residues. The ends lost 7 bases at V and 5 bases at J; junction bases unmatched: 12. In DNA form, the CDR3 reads TGTGCCAGCAACTCTTACCCCCCGGGAGGGGAGACCCAGTACTTC. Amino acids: CASNSYPPGGETQYF.

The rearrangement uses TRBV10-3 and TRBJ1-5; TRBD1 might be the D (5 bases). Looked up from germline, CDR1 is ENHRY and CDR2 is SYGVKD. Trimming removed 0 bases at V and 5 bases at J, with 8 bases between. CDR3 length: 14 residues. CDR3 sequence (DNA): TGTGCCATCAGTGAGTCGGGGACGGATCAGCCCCAGCATTTT. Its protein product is CAISESGTDQPQHF.